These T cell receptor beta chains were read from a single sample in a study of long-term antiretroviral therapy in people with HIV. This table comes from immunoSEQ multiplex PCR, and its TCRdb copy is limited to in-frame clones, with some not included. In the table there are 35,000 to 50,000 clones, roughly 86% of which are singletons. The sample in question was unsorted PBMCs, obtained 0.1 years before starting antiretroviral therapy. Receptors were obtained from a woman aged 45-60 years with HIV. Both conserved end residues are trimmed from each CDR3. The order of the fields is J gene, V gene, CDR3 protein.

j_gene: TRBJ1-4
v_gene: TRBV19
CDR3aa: ASRPGQGGEKLF

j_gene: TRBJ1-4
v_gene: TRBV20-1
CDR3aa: SARGPEKLF

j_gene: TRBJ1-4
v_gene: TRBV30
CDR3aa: AWRPPHRGQGEKLF

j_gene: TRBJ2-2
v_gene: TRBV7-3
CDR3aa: ASSLRIPGELF

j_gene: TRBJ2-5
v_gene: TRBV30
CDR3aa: AWTGGGEETQY

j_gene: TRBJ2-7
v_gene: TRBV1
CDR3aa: TSSQETSGSYEQY

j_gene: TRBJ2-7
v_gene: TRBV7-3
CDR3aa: ASSLRATGEQY

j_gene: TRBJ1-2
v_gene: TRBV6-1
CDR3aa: ASSEVLGNYGYT

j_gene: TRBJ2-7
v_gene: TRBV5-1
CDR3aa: ASSLGRAAQWGEQY

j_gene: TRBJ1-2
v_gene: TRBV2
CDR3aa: ASIPSRTGYSGYT

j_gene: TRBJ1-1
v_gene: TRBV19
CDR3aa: ASGWGGAYTEAF

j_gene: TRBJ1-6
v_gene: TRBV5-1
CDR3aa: ASSPTPDSPLH

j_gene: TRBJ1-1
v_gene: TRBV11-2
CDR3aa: ASSPIRGTHAEAF

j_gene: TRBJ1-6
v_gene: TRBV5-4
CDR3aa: ASSLGGQVFSPLH

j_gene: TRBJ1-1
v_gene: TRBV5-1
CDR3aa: ASSFDSGNTEAF

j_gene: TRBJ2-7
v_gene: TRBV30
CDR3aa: AWSRVGGGYEQY

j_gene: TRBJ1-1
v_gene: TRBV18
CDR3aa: ASSPLIRGGKENTEAF

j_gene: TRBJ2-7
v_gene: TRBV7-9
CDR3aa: ASSFPGPPYEQY

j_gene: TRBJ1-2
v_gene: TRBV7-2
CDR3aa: ASSLRDGYT

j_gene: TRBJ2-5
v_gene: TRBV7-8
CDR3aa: ASSLLDRGETQY

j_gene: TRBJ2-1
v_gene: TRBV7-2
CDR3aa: ASRNPGQGKF

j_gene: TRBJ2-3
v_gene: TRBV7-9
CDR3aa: ASTLESTDTQY

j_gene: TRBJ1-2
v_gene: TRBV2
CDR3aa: ASSPGMAYGYT

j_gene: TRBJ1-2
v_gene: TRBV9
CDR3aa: ASSPWSGQGVFGGYT

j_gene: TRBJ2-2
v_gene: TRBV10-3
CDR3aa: AIPERGSNTGELF

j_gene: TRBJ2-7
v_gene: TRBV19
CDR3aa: ASSIGGWASSYEQY